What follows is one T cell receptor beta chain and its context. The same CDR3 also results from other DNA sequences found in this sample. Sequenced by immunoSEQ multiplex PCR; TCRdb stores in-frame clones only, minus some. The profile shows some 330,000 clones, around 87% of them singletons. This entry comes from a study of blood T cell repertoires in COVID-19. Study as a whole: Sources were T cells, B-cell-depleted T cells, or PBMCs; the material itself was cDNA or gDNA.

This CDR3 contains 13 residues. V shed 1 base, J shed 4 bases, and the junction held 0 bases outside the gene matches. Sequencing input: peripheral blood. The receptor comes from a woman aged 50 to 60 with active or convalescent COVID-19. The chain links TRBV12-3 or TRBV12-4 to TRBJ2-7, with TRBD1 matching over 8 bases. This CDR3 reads CASSLGQGYEQYF. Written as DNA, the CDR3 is TGTGCCAGCAGTTTAGGACAGGGGTACGAGCAGTACTTC.